Below, 27 T cell receptor beta chains from the same sample are listed, as sequenced in a study of blood T cell repertoires in COVID-19. Data came from immunoSEQ multiplex PCR; TCRdb stores just in-frame clones and leaves some out. The sample includes roughly 85,000 clones, 86% of them seen just once. The sample taken for sequencing was peripheral blood. All receptors come from a man aged 45-60 years with active or convalescent COVID-19.

The chain uses TRBV19 and TRBJ1-1; D is uncertain. Trimming left V 5 bases short and J 0 bases short, with 16 bases between. The germline V gene has CDR1 LNHDA and CDR2 SQIVND (reference sequence). The CDR3 covers 16 residues. CDR3 bases: TGTGCCAGTAGTGATGACGGGAGGAGGATGAACACTGAAGCTTTCTTT. It translates to CASSDDGRRMNTEAFF.

The chain employs TRBV2 and TRBJ2-1; D is possibly TRBD2 (6 bases). The germline V gene has CDR1 SNHLY and CDR2 FYNNEI. V was cut by 8 bases and J by 7 bases, with 27 bases left in between. The CDR3 length is 17 residues. CDR3 coding DNA: TGTGCCAGCTCCCCCAGGTACCGGGACTCATGGCGGAATGAGCAGTTCTTC. Its protein is CASSPRYRDSWRNEQFF.

Written as DNA, the CDR3 is TGTGCCAGCAGTTACCCGAAACAGGGGAGGTACAATGAGCAGTTCTTC. It codes for CASSYPKQGRYNEQFF. The genes are TRBV6-7 and TRBJ2-1; possibly TRBD1 for D (7 bases). TRBV6-7 is annotated as an ORF whose role is uncertain. Trimming pared 2 bases from V and 4 bases from J, leaving 15 bases between. This CDR3 region has 16 residues.

J is TRBJ2-1 and V is TRBV11-2; 8 nucleotides line up with TRBD1. Trimming removed 2 bases from V and 2 bases from J; junction bases left unmatched: 2. Per germline, CDR1 SGHAT and CDR2 FQNNGV. The CDR3 runs 15 residues. The CDR3 region is CASSLQGATYNEQFF. Here the CDR3 DNA reads TGTGCCAGCAGCTTACAGGGGGCTACCTACAATGAGCAGTTCTTC. The variable domain in full, with the rest retrieved from reference TRBV11-2 and TRBJ2-1, is EAGVAQSPRYKIIEKRQSVAFWCNPISGHATLYWYQQILGQGPKLLIQFQNNGVVDDSQLPKDRFSAERLKGVDSTLKIQPAKLEDSAVYLCASSLQGATYNEQFFGPGTRLTVL.

The chain employs TRBV7-2 and TRBJ2-1, with 13 bases aligning to TRBD2. Germline assignment: CDR1 SGHTA and CDR2 FQGNSA. The J segment lost 4 bases and the V segment lost 4 bases, leaving 4 bases of the junction unmatched. CDR3 length: 16 residues. The CDR3 here is CASSWETSGGYNEQFF. DNA of the CDR3: TGTGCCAGCAGCTGGGAGACTAGCGGGGGGTACAATGAGCAGTTCTTC.

The gene calls are TRBV6-5 and TRBJ1-6; the D is unclear. Germline V lookup: CDR1 MNHEY, CDR2 SVGAGI. The V end was cut by 3 bases, the J end by 9 bases, with 18 bases between. The CDR3 runs to 16 residues. The chain's CDR3 is CASSYKRISQGSPLHF. The CDR3 bases are TGTGCCAGCAGTTATAAGAGGATTTCTCAAGGTTCACCCCTCCACTTT.

V gene TRBV24-1 combines with J gene TRBJ2-3, with TRBD1 matching over 10 bases. CDR3 length: 16 amino acids. V shed 4 bases, J shed 4 bases, and the junction held 7 bases outside the gene matches. Germline-derived CDR1 and CDR2 are KGHDR and SFDVKD. Here the CDR3 DNA reads TGTGCCACCAGTGAAGCCGGGACAGGGGTTTCAGATACGCAGTATTTT. As protein: CATSEAGTGVSDTQYF.

The chain has TRBV6-1 and TRBJ2-2, with a possible D match to TRBD1 (5 bases). Germline CDR1 and CDR2: MNHNS and SASEGT. The CDR3 has 14 residues. With 1 base removed from V and 6 bases from J, the gap between germline ends came to 9 bases. CDR3 sequence (DNA): TGTGCCAGCAGTGAAGTGTCAGGGTCCGGGGAGCTGTTTTTT. It codes for CASSEVSGSGELFF.

This clone has only a few counts. The chain links TRBV20-1 to TRBJ2-1; D uncertain. Looked up from germline, CDR1 is DFQATT and CDR2 is SNEGSKA (reference sequence). The CDR3 loop spans 11 amino acids. The V end was cut by 1 base, the J end by 5 bases, with 3 bases between. CDR3: CSARGNNEQFF. DNA of the CDR3: TGCAGTGCTAGAGGTAACAATGAGCAGTTCTTC.

The chain employs TRBV9 and TRBJ2-1; 7 nucleotides match TRBD2. Germline V gives CDR1 SGDLS, CDR2 YYNGEE. V shed 0 bases and J 4 bases; nucleotides not matched to a gene: 4. This CDR3 region has 15 residues. This CDR3 reads CASSVGLAEYNEQFF. In DNA form, the CDR3 reads TGTGCCAGCAGCGTAGGACTAGCTGAATACAATGAGCAGTTCTTC.

This clone appeared once. V gene TRBV5-1 combines with J gene TRBJ2-7, with D possibly being TRBD1 (5 bases). The CDR3 runs 15 residues. In germline, CDR1 is SGHRS, CDR2 YFSETQ. V was clipped by 3 bases and J by 2 bases, with 15 bases between them. CDR3 sequence: CASSSTGRSPYEQYF. In nucleotides, the CDR3 is TGCGCCAGCAGCTCAACAGGTCGTTCTCCCTACGAGCAGTACTTC.

The rearrangement joins TRBV12-3 or TRBV12-4 to TRBJ2-3; possible D gene TRBD1, 6 bases. V was trimmed by 6 bases and J by 7 bases, leaving 11 bases between them. The CDR3 has 12 amino acids. Written as DNA, the CDR3 is TGTGCCAGCAGCGGGACATCCTATACGCAGTATTTT. It is translated as CASSGTSYTQYF.

The V call is TRBV6-1, the J call TRBJ2-7; 8 nucleotides match TRBD2. Losses at the gene ends were 2 bases for V and 2 bases for J; bases not matched to a gene: 5. The V gene's germline CDR1 is MNHNS and CDR2 SASEGT. There are 15 residues in the CDR3. The DNA for the CDR3 is TGTGCCAGCAGTGAAAGGGGTAGCGGGACCTACGAGCAGTACTTC. Its protein is CASSERGSGTYEQYF.

CDR3 amino acids: CASRKFQIPSYEQYF. CDR3 DNA sequence: TGTGCCAGCAGGAAGTTCCAGATTCCCTCCTACGAGCAGTACTTC. The chain links TRBV6-5 to TRBJ2-7; D is unclear. Trimming took 6 bases from V and 0 from J, leaving 15 bases between them. Germline loops: CDR1 MNHEY, CDR2 SVGAGI. The CDR3 is 15 residues long.

The rearrangement joins TRBV27 to TRBJ1-2, with 7 bases matching TRBD1. CDR1 and CDR2 from the germline V gene are MNHEY and SMNVEV (reference sequence). The CDR3 length is 13 residues. V lost 8 bases to trimming and J lost 2 bases; unmatched junction nucleotides: 5. This CDR3 reads CASRTGLNYGYTF. CDR3 nucleotides: TGTGCCAGCCGGACAGGCCTAAACTATGGCTACACCTTC.

This clone has just a few counts. This chain links TRBV2 with TRBJ2-5, with 8 nucleotides matching TRBD1. J lost 5 bases, V lost 4 bases, and 6 bases had no gene match. The CDR3 runs to 14 residues. Germline assignment: CDR1 SNHLY and CDR2 FYNNEI. DNA of the CDR3: TGTGCCAGCAGTGGGACAGGGATGTTCGAGACCCAGTACTTC. It yields the protein CASSGTGMFETQYF.

The CDR3 sequence is CASSHSSGGPYEQYF. The CDR3 DNA is TGTGCCAGCAGCCACTCTTCGGGGGGGCCCTACGAGCAGTACTTC. V is TRBV3-1 (or the pseudogene TRBV3-2) and J is TRBJ2-7, with 8 bases fitting TRBD2. The germline V gene has CDR1 LGHDT and CDR2 YNNKEL (reference sequence). The CDR3 runs 15 residues. V gave up 3 bases and J gave up 2 bases; unmatched junction bases: 6.

This chain joins TRBV30 and TRBJ2-7; tentative D call: TRBD2 (6 bases). This CDR3 spans 15 amino acids. Germline V gene lookup returns CDR1 GTSNPN and CDR2 SVGIG (reference sequence). V gave up 0 bases and J gave up 2 bases, with 14 bases separating them. CDR3: CAWSVRLGVAYEQYF. In DNA form, the CDR3 reads TGTGCCTGGAGTGTCCGACTAGGTGTAGCCTACGAGCAGTACTTC.

A few counts support this clone. The CDR3 bases are TGTGCCAGCCGGGCCTCACAGGGGCCCCTCCACTTT. Translating gives CASRASQGPLHF. The chain is built from TRBV19 and TRBJ1-6; TRBD1 aligns across 7 bases. This CDR3 comprises 12 residues. V dropped 9 bases and J dropped 13; count of bases not matched to a gene: 9. CDR1 and CDR2 from the germline V gene are LNHDA and SQIVND (reference sequence). The entire variable domain, with the rest obtained from reference TRBV19 and TRBJ1-6, is as follows: DGGITQSPKYLFRKEGQNVTLSCEQNLNHDAMYWYRQDPGQGLRLIYYSQIVNDFQKGDIAEGYSVSREKKESFPLTVTSAQKNPTAFYLCASRASQGPLHFGNGTRLTVT.

The genes are TRBV11-2 and TRBJ2-7; D is perhaps TRBD1 (6 bases). V was trimmed by 5 bases and J by 7 bases, leaving 18 bases between them. The CDR3 extends over 14 amino acids. The germline V gene has CDR1 SGHAT and CDR2 FQNNGV. The CDR3 is CASSPHRAPGEQYF. The CDR3 DNA is TGTGCCAGCAGCCCACACAGGGCGCCGGGAGAGCAGTACTTC.

This clone has just one count. This CDR3 is CASSFGGINYGYTF. The CDR3 coding sequence is TGTGCCAGCAGTTTTGGAGGAATTAACTATGGCTACACCTTC. The chain uses TRBV27 and TRBJ1-2; no clear D gene. The CDR3 consists of 14 residues. The V gene's germline CDR1 is MNHEY and CDR2 SMNVEV (reference sequence). Trimming left V 3 bases short and J 1 base short, with 9 bases between.

V and J are TRBV29-1 and TRBJ2-5; TRBD1 matches at 8 bases. The germline CDR1 and CDR2 sequences are SQVTM and ANQGSEA. The V segment lost 2 bases and the J segment 4 bases; nucleotides outside the gene matches: 15. This CDR3 is 17 amino acids long. The CDR3 region has the DNA TGCAGCGTTGAAAGGATCAGGGGGCCGGGGGTCGCAGAGACCCAGTACTTC. This sequence encodes CSVERIRGPGVAETQYF.

The chain uses TRBV6-5 and TRBJ1-2, with a tentative D call TRBD1 (5 bases). V was pared by 3 bases and J by 8 bases, with 16 bases between. The CDR3 totals 14 residues. Germline loops: CDR1 MNHEY, CDR2 SVGAGI. In nucleotides, the CDR3 is TGTGCCAGCAGTTATCGGGGGTTGAGGGGAGGCTACACCTTC. Translating it yields CASSYRGLRGGYTF.

This clone was counted a single time. V and J are TRBV5-4 and TRBJ2-3, with 13 bases fitting TRBD2. V lost 7 bases to trimming and J lost 2 bases; unmatched junction nucleotides: 13. This CDR3 has 18 amino acids. In germline, CDR1 is SGHNT, CDR2 YYREEE (reference sequence). CDR3 sequence (DNA): TGTGCCAGCGGCGCCAAGTCGGGACTAGCGGGGCTCACAGATACGCAGTATTTT. It encodes CASGAKSGLAGLTDTQYF.

The CDR3 DNA is TGTGCCAGCAGCCAGAATGGGGGCTTGGATACGCAGTATTTT. Its translation: CASSQNGGLDTQYF. The rearrangement uses TRBV7-2 and TRBJ2-3; D perhaps matches TRBD1 (6 bases). V was clipped by 5 bases and J by 6 bases, with 15 bases between them. The germline gives CDR1 SGHTA, CDR2 FQGNSA. The CDR3 consists of 14 residues.

The V call is TRBV30, the J call TRBJ2-1; D is perhaps TRBD1 (5 bases). V dropped 1 base and J dropped 4 bases, with 14 bases sitting between them. The CDR3 covers 15 residues. Germline V gene sequence: CDR1 GTSNPN, CDR2 SVGIG (reference sequence). CDR3 sequence: CAWSGQPLGYNEQFF. In DNA form, the CDR3 reads TGTGCCTGGAGTGGACAGCCCCTGGGGTACAATGAGCAGTTCTTC. Supplemented by reference TRBV30 and TRBJ2-1, the full variable domain reads SQTIHQWPATLVQPVGSPLSLECTVEGTSNPNLYWYRQAAGRGLQLLFYSVGIGQISSEVPQNLSASRPQDRQFILSSKKLLLSDSGFYLCAWSGQPLGYNEQFFGPGTRLTVL.

The genes are TRBV30 and TRBJ2-3, with D possibly TRBD1 on 6 matching bases. Trimming shortened V by 1 base and J by 0 bases, and 8 bases separated the two germline ends. Germline CDR1 and CDR2: GTSNPN and SVGIG (reference sequence). The CDR3 contains 14 residues. This CDR3 is CAWSDGQSTDTQYF. DNA of the CDR3: TGTGCCTGGAGTGACGGACAGAGCACAGATACGCAGTATTTT.